This T cell receptor (beta chain) was recovered during a study of blood T cell repertoires in COVID-19 (dated by TCRdb to 2020 to 2022). General notes on the study: Samples from collaborators originated in the United States, Italy and Spain and spanned both the acute and convalescent phases of COVID-19. Deeply sampled blood TCRbeta repertoires from subjects exposed to, actively infected with, or recovered from COVID-19 were included in the dataset. A de-identified subject ID, COVID-19 status, age in years and sex were almost always included in the sample metadata. The samples were drawn from the first 160 participants of the ongoing ImmuneRACE study and from over a thousand subjects provided by 6 global collaborators. Where available, HLA class I and class II types were obtained from metadata supplied by the sample provider rather than from assay-based typing. A freely available public database, intended as a resource for researchers studying the immune response to SARS-CoV-2, is where the repertoires were released. The material from the prospective study consisted of cDNA or gDNA derived from T cells, B-cell-depleted T cells, or PBMCs. Broader findings and caveats from the paper: How much clinical and demographic metadata was included differed by source and by participant, and the metadata was provided uncurated.

This clone was seen a few times. The antigen this receptor binds is unknown. The input lacks base qualities; no much larger clone sits a single base away. Reading the germline V gene (reference sequence) gives CDR1 GTSNPN and CDR2 SVGIG. A distance of 19 bases separates the germline ends of V and J, which lose 0 bases and 2 bases respectively. The CDR3 runs 17 amino acids, cysteine and phenylalanine included. Solely the CDR3 DNA is kept, with 51 bases framed from the first base. TCRbeta CDR3 regions were amplified from genomic DNA by means of the immunoSEQ Assay, a bias-controlled multiplex PCR. Per the source publication's procedure: The number of nucleated cells in each sample was estimated from the amplification of reference gene primers within the assay. Sequence reads were collapsed and filtered to measure the absolute abundance of every unique TCRbeta CDR3 rearrangement. Productive Simpson clonality was computed per sample as the square root of Simpson's diversity index over productive rearrangements. In its TCRdb copy, this immuneACCESS table keeps in-frame sequences only and misses some clones. Where compared with another copy, unresolved V genes explain less than half of these, and the others have no known cause. That table is the source of V, J and clone size, and D and trimming were worked out from the DNA. In all, the sample holds under 150,000 clones, and 75% to 90% of those were seen once. Jointly, the top ten make up approximately 3% of the sample.

The collaborating institutions used their own protocols to collect whole blood in K2EDTA tubes. Collaborator samples were shipped for TCRbeta analysis as frozen whole blood, isolated PBMCs, or DNA extracted from either sample type. The receptor was isolated from a woman aged 55-75 years with active COVID-19. The receptor chain draws on TRBV30 and TRBJ1-2; confidence is insufficient to name the D gene. The sequenced sample consisted of peripheral blood. The CDR3: CAWSVLIGEGWNYGYTF. The DNA is as follows: TGTGCCTGGAGTGTATTAATCGGTGAGGGATGGAACTATGGCTACACCTTC.